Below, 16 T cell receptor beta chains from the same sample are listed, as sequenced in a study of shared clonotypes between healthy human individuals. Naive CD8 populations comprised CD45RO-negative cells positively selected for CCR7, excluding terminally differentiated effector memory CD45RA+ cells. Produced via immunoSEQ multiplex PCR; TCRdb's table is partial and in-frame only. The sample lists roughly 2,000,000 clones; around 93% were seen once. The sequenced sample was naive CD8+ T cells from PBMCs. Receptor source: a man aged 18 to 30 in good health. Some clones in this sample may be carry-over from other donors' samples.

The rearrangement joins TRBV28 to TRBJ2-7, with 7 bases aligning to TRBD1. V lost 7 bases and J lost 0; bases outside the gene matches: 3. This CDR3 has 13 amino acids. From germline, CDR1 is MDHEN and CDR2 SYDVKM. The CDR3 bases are TGTGCCAGCACTGGGACAGACTCCTACGAGCAGTACTTC. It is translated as CASTGTDSYEQYF.

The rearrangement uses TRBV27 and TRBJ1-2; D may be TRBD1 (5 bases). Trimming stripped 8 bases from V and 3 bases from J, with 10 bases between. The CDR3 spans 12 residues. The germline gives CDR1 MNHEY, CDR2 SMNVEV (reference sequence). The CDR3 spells CASGGRDYGYTF. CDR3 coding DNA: TGTGCCAGCGGAGGCAGGGACTATGGCTACACCTTC.

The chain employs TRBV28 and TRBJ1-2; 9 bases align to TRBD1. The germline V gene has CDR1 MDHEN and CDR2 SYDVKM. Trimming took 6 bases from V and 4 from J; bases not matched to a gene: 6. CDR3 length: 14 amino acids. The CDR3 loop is CASSYGQGSYGYTF. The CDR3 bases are TGTGCCAGCAGCTACGGACAGGGGAGCTATGGCTACACCTTC.

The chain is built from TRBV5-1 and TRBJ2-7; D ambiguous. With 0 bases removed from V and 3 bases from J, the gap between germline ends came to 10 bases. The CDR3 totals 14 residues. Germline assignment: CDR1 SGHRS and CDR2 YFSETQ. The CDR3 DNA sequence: TGCGCCAGCAGCTTGGTGGAACTAAACTACGAGCAGTACTTC. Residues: CASSLVELNYEQYF.

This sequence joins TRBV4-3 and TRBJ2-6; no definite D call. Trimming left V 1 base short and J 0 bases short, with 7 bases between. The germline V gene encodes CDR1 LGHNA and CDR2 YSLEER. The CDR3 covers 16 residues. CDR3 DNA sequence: TGCGCCAGCAGCCAAGGGGCGGCCTCTGGGGCCAACGTCCTGACTTTC. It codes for CASSQGAASGANVLTF.

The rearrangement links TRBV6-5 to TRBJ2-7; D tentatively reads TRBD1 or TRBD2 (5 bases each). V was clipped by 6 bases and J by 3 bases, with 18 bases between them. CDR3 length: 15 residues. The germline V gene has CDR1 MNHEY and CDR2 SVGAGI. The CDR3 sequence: CASSRPGAGIYEQYF. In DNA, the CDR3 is TGTGCCAGCAGCCGTCCCGGGGCGGGCATCTACGAGCAGTACTTC.

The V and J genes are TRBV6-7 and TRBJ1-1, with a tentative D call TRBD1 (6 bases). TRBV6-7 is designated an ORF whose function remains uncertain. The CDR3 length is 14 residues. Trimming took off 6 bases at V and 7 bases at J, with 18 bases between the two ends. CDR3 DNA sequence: TGTGCCAGCAGACAGCGACAGGAAGAAAATGAAGCTTTCTTT. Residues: CASRQRQEENEAFF.

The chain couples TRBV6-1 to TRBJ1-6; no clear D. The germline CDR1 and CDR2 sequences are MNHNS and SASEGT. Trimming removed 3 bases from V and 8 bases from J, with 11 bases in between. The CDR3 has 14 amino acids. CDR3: CASSDKQIYSPLHF. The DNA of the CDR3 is TGTGCCAGCAGTGATAAACAGATATATTCACCCCTCCACTTT.

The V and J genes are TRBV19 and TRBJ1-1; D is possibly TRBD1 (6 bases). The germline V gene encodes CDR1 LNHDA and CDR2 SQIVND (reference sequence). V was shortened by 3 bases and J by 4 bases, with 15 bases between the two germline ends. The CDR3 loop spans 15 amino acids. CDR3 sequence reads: CASSMAGGGGTEAFF. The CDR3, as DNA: TGTGCCAGTAGTATGGCGGGGGGCGGCGGCACTGAAGCTTTCTTT.

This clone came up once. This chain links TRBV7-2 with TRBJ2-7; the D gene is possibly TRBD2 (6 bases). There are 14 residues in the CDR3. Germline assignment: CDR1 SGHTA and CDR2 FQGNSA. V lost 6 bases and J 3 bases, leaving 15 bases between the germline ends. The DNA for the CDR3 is TGTGCCAGCAGTGCCGGGACTCTTAGCTACGAGCAGTACTTC. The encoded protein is CASSAGTLSYEQYF.

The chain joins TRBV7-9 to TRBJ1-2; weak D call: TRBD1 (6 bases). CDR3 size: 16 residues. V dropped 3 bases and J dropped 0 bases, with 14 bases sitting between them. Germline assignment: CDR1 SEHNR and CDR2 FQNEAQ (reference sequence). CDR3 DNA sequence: TGTGCCAGCAGCTTCACAACAGGGCTAGCTAACTATGGCTACACCTTC. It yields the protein CASSFTTGLANYGYTF.

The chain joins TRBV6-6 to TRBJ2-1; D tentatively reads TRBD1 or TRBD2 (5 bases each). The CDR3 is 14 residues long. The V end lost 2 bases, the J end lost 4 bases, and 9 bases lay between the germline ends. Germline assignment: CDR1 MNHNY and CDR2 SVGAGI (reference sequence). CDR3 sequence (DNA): TGTGCCAGCAGTTACGGGGGATCGTACAATGAGCAGTTCTTC. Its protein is CASSYGGSYNEQFF.

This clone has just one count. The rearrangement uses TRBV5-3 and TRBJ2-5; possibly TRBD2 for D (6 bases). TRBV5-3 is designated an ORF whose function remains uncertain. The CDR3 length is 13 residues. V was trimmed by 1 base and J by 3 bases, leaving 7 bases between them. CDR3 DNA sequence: TGTGCCAGAAGCTTGTGGGGGGAAGAGACCCAGTACTTC. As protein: CARSLWGEETQYF.

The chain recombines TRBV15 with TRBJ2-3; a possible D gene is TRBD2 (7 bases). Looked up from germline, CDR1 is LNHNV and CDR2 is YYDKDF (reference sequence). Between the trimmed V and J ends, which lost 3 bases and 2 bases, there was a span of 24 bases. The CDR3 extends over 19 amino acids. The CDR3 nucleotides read TGTGCCACCAGCAGCCACACCGGGGGGCTAGCGGAGGCCACAGATACGCAGTATTTT. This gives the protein CATSSHTGGLAEATDTQYF. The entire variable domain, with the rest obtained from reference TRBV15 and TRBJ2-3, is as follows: DAMVIQNPRYQVTQFGKPVTLSCSQTLNHNVMYWYQQKSSQAPKLLFHYYDKDFNNEADTPDNFQSRRPNTSFCFLDIRSPGLGDTAMYLCATSSHTGGLAEATDTQYFGPGTRLTVL.

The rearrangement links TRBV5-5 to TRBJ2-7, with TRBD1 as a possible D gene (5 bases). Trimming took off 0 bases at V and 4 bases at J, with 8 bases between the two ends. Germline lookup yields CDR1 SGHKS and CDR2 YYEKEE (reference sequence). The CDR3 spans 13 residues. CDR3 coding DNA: TGTGCCAGCAGCTTGGTCAGGGTGTACGAGCAGTACTTC. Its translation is CASSLVRVYEQYF.

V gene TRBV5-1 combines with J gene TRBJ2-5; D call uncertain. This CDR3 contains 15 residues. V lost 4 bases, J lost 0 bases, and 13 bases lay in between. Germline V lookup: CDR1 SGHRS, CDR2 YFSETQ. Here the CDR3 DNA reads TGCGCCAGCAGCCATGGTAGGGCATACCAAGAGACCCAGTACTTC. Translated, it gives CASSHGRAYQETQYF.